This T cell receptor beta chain was profiled in a study of cytomegalovirus exposure and HLA in healthy donors. Study results and caveats: Several of the most significant clusters appeared linked to common viral pathogens, based on a later analysis.

PCR involved 60 Vbeta and 13 Jbeta primers. Libraries were prepared by immunoSEQ multiplex PCR; TCRdb keeps only in-frame clonotypes and omits some of them. Of about 140,000 clones detected, about 66% appear once; the ten largest clones hold roughly 1.7%. This clone appeared a single time. The target antigen is unknown. J was trimmed by 1 base and V by 5 bases; bases with no gene match: 3. There are 14 residues in the CDR3. The germline V gene has CDR1 MNHEY and CDR2 SMNVEV (reference sequence). The chain links TRBV27 to TRBJ2-7; TRBD1 matches at 9 bases. The TCR was taken from a human donor in good health. The source material was PBMCs. CDR3 protein: CASSMTGGSYEQYF. Here the CDR3 DNA reads TGTGCCAGCAGTATGACAGGGGGGTCCTACGAGCAGTACTTC.